This TCR beta chain stems from a study of beta chain features in type 1 diabetes. Regarding this clone: This likely came from a read error, as a far larger clone is one base away. The sample has other DNA sequences that encode this CDR3 too.

The whole isolated RNA underwent reverse transcription, so sequencing captured expressed TCRB transcripts. Some clones are missing from TCRdb's copy, which holds only in-frame ones; the method was immunoSEQ multiplex PCR. The sample holds about 150,000 clones, roughly 11% seen once. Trimming removed 5 bases from V and 0 bases from J, with 6 bases in between. The CDR3 totals 13 residues. Germline V gene lookup returns CDR1 SGHTA and CDR2 FQGNSA. This chain links TRBV7-2 with TRBJ2-3; D is unresolved. The clonotype comes from a man younger than 30 in good health. Sequenced material: central memory CD4+ T cells from blood. CDR3 in DNA: TGTGCCAGCAGCCGGGCTAGCACAGATACGCAGTATTTT. This encodes CASSRASTDTQYF.